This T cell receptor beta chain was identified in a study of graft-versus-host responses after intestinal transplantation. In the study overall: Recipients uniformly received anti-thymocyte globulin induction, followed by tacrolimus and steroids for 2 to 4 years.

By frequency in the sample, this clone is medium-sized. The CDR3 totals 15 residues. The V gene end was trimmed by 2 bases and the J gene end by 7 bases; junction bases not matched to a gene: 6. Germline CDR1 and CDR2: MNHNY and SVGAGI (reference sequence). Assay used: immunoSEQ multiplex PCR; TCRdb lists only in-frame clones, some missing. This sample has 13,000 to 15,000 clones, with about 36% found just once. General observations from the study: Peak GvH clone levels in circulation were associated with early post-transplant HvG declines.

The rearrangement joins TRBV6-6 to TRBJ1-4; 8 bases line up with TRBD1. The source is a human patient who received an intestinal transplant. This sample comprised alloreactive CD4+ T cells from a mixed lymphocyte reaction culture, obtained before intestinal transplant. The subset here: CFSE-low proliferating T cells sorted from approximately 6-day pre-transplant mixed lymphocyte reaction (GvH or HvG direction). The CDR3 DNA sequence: TGTGCCAGCAGTTACGGCGCAGGGGGCGGTGAAAAACTGTTTTTT. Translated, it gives CASSYGAGGGEKLFF.